A single TCR beta chain is shown here with its context. Its antigen is unidentified. It was with 60 Vbeta and 13 Jbeta primers that the PCR ran. This table comes from immunoSEQ multiplex PCR, and its TCRdb copy is limited to in-frame clones, with some not included. The table lists about 99,000 clones, around 82% of them singletons. The sample originates from a study of cytomegalovirus exposure and HLA in healthy donors. The CDR3 contains 15 residues. The germline CDR1 and CDR2 sequences are SEHNR and FQNEAQ (reference sequence). The J segment lost 6 bases and the V segment lost 5 bases, leaving 13 bases of the junction unmatched. Regarding the study as a whole: A later analysis appeared to link common viral pathogens to several of the most significant clusters.

The V and J genes are TRBV7-9 and TRBJ2-7; 7 nucleotides agree with TRBD2. This TCR came from a man aged 40-55 years in good health and CMV-seronegative. The sample consisted of PBMCs. DNA for the CDR3: TGTGCCAGCAGCCAAGTCCTCGGGAGGACGGGCGAGCAGTACTTC. It yields the protein CASSQVLGRTGEQYF.